The 28 T cell receptor beta chains in this list originate from one sample, sequenced in a study of T cells in Graves' hyperthyroidism and ophthalmopathy. Template material for amplifying TCR beta CDR3 regions consisted of RNA transcripts. A first-round RT-PCR of the TCR CDR3 used the HTBI primer set. TCRdb reprocessed the multiplex PCR reads with MiXCR, giving one entry per CDR3 protein. The sample shows more than 550,000 distinct CDR3 sequences, 45% of them seen only once. The sample was peripheral blood or thyroid tissue (not recorded which). The receptor set was obtained from an adult man with Graves' disease, either hyperthyroidism or ophthalmopathy (not recorded which).

The J gene is TRBJ1-5, the V gene TRBV6-5; the D gene is possibly TRBD1 (5 bases). The CDR3 has 14 residues. CDR1 and CDR2 (germline): MNHEY, SVGAGI. V was clipped by 2 bases and J by 6 bases, with 11 bases between them. As DNA, the CDR3 is TGTGCCAGCAGTTACGGGCAGGGTGGTCAGCCCCAGCATTTT. This gives the protein CASSYGQGGQPQHF.

The V call is TRBV29-1, the J call TRBJ1-5, with D perhaps TRBD1 (5 bases). Germline V gene data show CDR1 as SQVTM and CDR2 as ANQGSEA. The CDR3 has 13 amino acids. V was shortened by 7 bases and J by 3 bases, with 13 bases between the two germline ends. The CDR3 DNA sequence: TGCAGCGCCAGGACATCGATCAATCAGCCCCAGCATTTT. This codes for CSARTSINQPQHF.

This clonotype was observed at least ten times. The gene calls are TRBV29-1 and TRBJ2-7; D remains unclear. With 4 bases removed from V and 4 bases from J, the gap between germline ends came to 11 bases. CDR3 size: 12 residues. The germline gives CDR1 SQVTM, CDR2 ANQGSEA. The CDR3 loop is CSVGRSGYEQYF. The CDR3 nucleotides are TGCAGCGTTGGCAGGTCTGGATACGAGCAGTACTTC.

There are many counts of this clonotype. This chain connects TRBV2 to TRBJ2-5; no clear D gene. Germline CDR1 SNHLY, CDR2 FYNNEI. Trimming removed 8 bases at V and 3 bases at J, with 1 base between. This CDR3 is 9 amino acids long. The CDR3 nucleotides are TGTGCCAGCGAAGAGACCCAGTACTTC. The encoded protein is CASEETQYF.

The chain recombines TRBV10-2 with TRBJ1-5; TRBD1 might be the D (5 bases). CDR3 size: 17 residues. Trimming removed 0 bases at V and 11 bases at J, with 23 bases between. Germline CDR1 and CDR2: WSHSY and SAAADI. The CDR3 region is CASSESLSRGTLWAQHF. The CDR3 nucleotides are TGCGCCAGCAGTGAGTCGCTGAGTCGGGGGACCTTATGGGCCCAGCATTTT.

This clonotype appeared a few times. The V call is TRBV5-1, the J call TRBJ2-7, with D possibly being TRBD2 (5 bases). Germline CDR1 SGHRS, CDR2 YFSETQ. This CDR3 comprises 15 residues. Deletions cut 4 bases from V and 7 bases from J, with 21 bases between. The CDR3 reads CASSNPQSPKREQYF. CDR3 nucleotides: TGCGCCAGCAGCAATCCACAGAGTCCGAAGCGGGAGCAGTACTTC.

This clonotype was observed a single time. This clone may be a read error of a much larger clone one base away. CDR3 DNA: TGTGCCAGCAGCTTACTCCCAGAGACCCAGTACTTC. It yields the protein CASSLLPETQYF. The gene calls are TRBV7-6 and TRBJ2-5; D uncertain. CDR1 is SGHVS and CDR2 is FNYEAQ in the germline V gene. V gave up 2 bases and J gave up 4 bases, with 5 bases separating them. This CDR3 is built from 12 residues.

This clonotype was seen a few times. The chain is built from TRBV12-3 or TRBV12-4 and TRBJ1-2, with D possibly being TRBD1 (6 bases). V lost 0 bases to trimming and J lost 4 bases, with 12 bases between them. The CDR3 consists of 15 residues. CDR3 sequence (DNA): TGTGCCAGCAGTTTAGCAGAGGGGGGCCTCTATGGCTACACCTTC. Translation: CASSLAEGGLYGYTF.

This clonotype turned up a few times. V gene TRBV12-3 or TRBV12-4 combines with J gene TRBJ1-2; D is possibly TRBD1 (6 bases). The CDR3 runs 13 residues. The V and J ends lost 10 bases and 5 bases respectively, with 17 bases between them. The CDR3 DNA reads TGTGCCACCCAAAACAGTAGGGGGTATGGCTACACCTTC. The encoded protein is CATQNSRGYGYTF.

This chain uses TRBV11-2 with TRBJ2-7; tentative D call: TRBD1 (6 bases). Germline-derived CDR1 and CDR2 are SGHAT and FQNNGV. V shed 8 bases and J shed 0 bases, with 14 bases lying between them. CDR3 length: 14 amino acids. This CDR3 is CASRPGDLSYEQYF. The DNA for the CDR3 is TGTGCCAGCCGCCCAGGGGACCTCTCCTACGAGCAGTACTTC. Full variable domain (remainder filled in from reference TRBV11-2 and TRBJ2-7): EAGVAQSPRYKIIEKRQSVAFWCNPISGHATLYWYQQILGQGPKLLIQFQNNGVVDDSQLPKDRFSAERLKGVDSTLKIQPAKLEDSAVYLCASRPGDLSYEQYFGPGTRLTVT.

In its sample, this clonotype was seen many times. The chain joins TRBV7-2 to TRBJ1-4; a possible D gene is TRBD1 (6 bases). The V gene's germline CDR1 is SGHTA and CDR2 FQGNSA. Trimming left V 6 bases short and J 7 bases short, with 18 bases between. This CDR3 comprises 15 residues. CDR3 residues: CASRPQGSSSEKLFF. CDR3 in DNA: TGTGCCAGCAGACCCCAGGGGTCATCTTCTGAAAAACTGTTTTTT.

Comments on this clonotype: A much larger clone differs from this one at a single base, so this may be a read error. The chain uses TRBV20-1 and TRBJ1-5; D is ambiguous. Trimming pared 0 bases from V and 7 bases from J, leaving 10 bases between. CDR3 length equals 13 residues. CDR1 DFQATT and CDR2 SNEGSKA come from the germline V gene (reference sequence). CDR3 nucleotides: TGCAGTGCTAGAGAACGGATTGTACAGCCCCAGCATTTT. Translated, it gives CSARERIVQPQHF.

V gene TRBV29-1 combines with J gene TRBJ2-7; 9 bases line up with TRBD1. CDR1 and CDR2 (germline): SQVTM, ANQGSEA. The CDR3 runs 13 residues. V shed 8 bases, J shed 4 bases, and the junction held 9 bases outside the gene matches. CDR3 bases: TGCAGCAGTCTACAGGGGGCAGGGTACGAGCAGTACTTC. Protein sequence: CSSLQGAGYEQYF.

This clonotype was recorded once. The chain carries TRBV9 and TRBJ1-1; no firm D call. The CDR3 runs to 14 residues. Looked up from germline, CDR1 is SGDLS and CDR2 is YYNGEE. V lost 7 bases, J lost 0 bases, and 13 bases lay in between. The CDR3 DNA sequence: TGTGCCAGCGCCAGGTCCGGCTTGAACACTGAAGCTTTCTTT. Residues: CASARSGLNTEAFF.

This clonotype was counted a few times. V gene TRBV7-9 combines with J gene TRBJ2-7; D tentatively reads TRBD1 or TRBD2 (6 bases each). CDR3 length equals 17 residues. Germline CDR1 SEHNR, CDR2 FQNEAQ (reference sequence). Trimming took off 6 bases at V and 0 bases at J, with 21 bases between the two ends. The CDR3 nucleotides are TGTGCCAGCAGTTTGCTCGGGGGCGTAGATCGCTCCTACGAGCAGTACTTC. As protein: CASSLLGGVDRSYEQYF.

Here the CDR3 DNA reads TGTGCCAGCAGTTTAACCCTCGGCGGGACGGGAAATTTGGCCCTCCACTTT. Encoded protein: CASSLTLGGTGNLALHF. This chain uses TRBV12-3 or TRBV12-4 with TRBJ1-6; D is possibly TRBD1 (5 bases). V shed 2 bases and J shed 14 bases, with 25 bases lying between them. The CDR3 covers 17 residues.

The CDR3 region is CASSAGQGANSPLHF. In nucleotides, the CDR3 is TGTGCCAGCAGTGCGGGACAGGGGGCTAATTCACCCCTCCACTTT. This chain joins TRBV12-3 or TRBV12-4 and TRBJ1-6; 12 nucleotides match TRBD1. V lost 5 bases and J lost 6; bases outside the gene matches: 2. The CDR3 spans 15 residues.

This sequence joins TRBV7-8 and TRBJ2-3; a possible D gene is TRBD2 (6 bases). The V gene lost 5 bases and the J gene lost 2 bases, with 11 bases spanning the gap. The CDR3 length is 14 residues. Per germline, CDR1 SGHVS and CDR2 FQNEAQ. Here the CDR3 reads CASSHGTYTDTQYF. CDR3 DNA: TGTGCCAGCAGCCATGGGACTTACACAGATACGCAGTATTTT.

The V call is TRBV20-1, the J call TRBJ2-2; D ambiguous. Per the germline V gene, CDR1 is DFQATT and CDR2 is SNEGSKA (reference sequence). Trimming removed 1 base at V and 5 bases at J, with 11 bases between. The CDR3 is made up of 14 amino acids. The CDR3 region is CSARAGPQTGELFF. The DNA of the CDR3 is TGCAGTGCTAGAGCCGGACCTCAGACCGGGGAGCTGTTTTTT.

V and J are TRBV14 and TRBJ2-2; D call uncertain. The V gene lost 3 bases and the J gene lost 0 bases, with 11 bases spanning the gap. Germline V gives CDR1 SGHDN, CDR2 FVKESK. This CDR3 is 16 amino acids long. CDR3 nucleotide sequence: TGTGCCAGCAGCCACCTCATATACGCGAACACCGGGGAGCTGTTTTTT. It translates to CASSHLIYANTGELFF.

The rearrangement joins TRBV5-1 to TRBJ1-1, with D unclear. CDR3 length: 14 amino acids. V was pared by 5 bases and J by 0 bases, with 11 bases between. Germline V lookup: CDR1 SGHRS, CDR2 YFSETQ. The CDR3 here is CASSGKGMNTEAFF. The CDR3 coding sequence is TGCGCCAGCAGTGGGAAGGGTATGAACACTGAAGCTTTCTTT.

This clonotype was counted only a few times. The chain recombines TRBV13 with TRBJ1-1; possibly TRBD1 for D (6 bases). The ends were cut back, 5 bases at V and 4 bases at J, with 14 bases in the middle. The CDR3 runs to 14 residues. CDR1 is PRHDT and CDR2 is FYEKMQ in the germline V gene (reference sequence). The CDR3 region has the DNA TGTGCCAGCAGCATCAACAGGGTGGCCACTGAAGCTTTCTTT. It yields the protein CASSINRVATEAFF.

This sequence joins TRBV29-1 and TRBJ1-2, with 8 bases aligning to TRBD1. J lost 7 bases, V lost 7 bases, and 17 bases had no gene match. Looked up from germline, CDR1 is SQVTM and CDR2 is ANQGSEA. This CDR3 region has 15 residues. CDR3 coding DNA: TGCAGCGCCCGAGGGGTTTCGGACAGGGCCTGTGGCTACACCTTC. Its translation: CSARGVSDRACGYTF.

CDR3 amino acids: CASKVTAQTCEQYF. In DNA form, the CDR3 reads TGTGCCAGCAAGGTTACGGCCCAGACCTGCGAGCAGTACTTC. V is TRBV10-3 and J is TRBJ2-7, with D unclear. The germline V gene encodes CDR1 ENHRY and CDR2 SYGVKD. The CDR3 is made up of 14 amino acids. V lost 10 bases, J lost 6 bases, and 22 bases lay in between.

Note on this clonotype: A much larger clone is a single base away; this may be a read error. The rearrangement joins TRBV5-4 to TRBJ1-2; no firm D call. This CDR3 has 13 amino acids. V gave up 4 bases and J gave up 0 bases, with 7 bases separating them. Looked up from germline, CDR1 is SGHNT and CDR2 is YYREEE (reference sequence). The CDR3 spells CASSVETNYGYTF. The CDR3, as DNA: TGTGCCAGCAGCGTTGAGACTAACTATGGCTACACCTTC.

The rearrangement links TRBV6-1 to TRBJ2-3; D might be TRBD2 (6 bases). This CDR3 is 15 amino acids long. Per the germline V gene, CDR1 is MNHNS and CDR2 is SASEGT. With 0 bases removed from V and 8 bases from J, the gap between germline ends came to 15 bases. The CDR3 DNA reads as TGTGCCAGCAGTGAAGCTTTTCCGGGAGTAGGTACGCAGTATTTT. Translated: CASSEAFPGVGTQYF.

This clonotype was recorded many times. The rearrangement links TRBV5-6 to TRBJ1-2, with D perhaps TRBD1 (5 bases). The V end was cut by 0 bases, the J end by 6 bases, with 12 bases between. The germline CDR1 and CDR2 sequences are SGHDT and YYEEEE. This CDR3 has 14 residues. CDR3 nucleotides: TGTGCCAGCAGCTTGGTTGAGGGGTACCATGGCTACACCTTC. Translating gives CASSLVEGYHGYTF.

V gene TRBV29-1 combines with J gene TRBJ1-5, with a possible D match to TRBD1 (6 bases). Trimming shortened V by 5 bases and J by 7 bases, and 12 bases separated the two germline ends. This CDR3 is 12 amino acids long. Per germline, CDR1 SQVTM and CDR2 ANQGSEA. The CDR3 spells CSVTIQGQPQHF. CDR3 sequence (DNA): TGCAGCGTTACGATTCAGGGGCAGCCCCAGCATTTT.